The clone carrying this T cell receptor (beta chain) was seen a few times. What it binds is unknown. Trimming took 3 bases from V and 5 from J; bases not matched to a gene: 9. This CDR3 region has 18 residues. Germline V gene sequence: CDR1 SGHVS, CDR2 FQNEAQ. Expressed TCRB transcripts were sequenced, since all the RNA that had been isolated was reverse transcribed. The study sequenced naive, central memory and regulatory T cell samples to an average of about 3.9 million reads. TCRdb's copy holds only in-frame clones and misses some; the assay was immunoSEQ multiplex PCR. The sample shows some 160,000 clones, 7% to 9.5% of them seen only once. This record belongs to a study of beta chain features in type 1 diabetes. Study-level findings and limits: In all four CD4+ subsets, TCRB CDR3 length was significantly, moderately reduced in type 1 diabetes.

The sample consisted of central memory CD4+ T cells from blood. This sequence was found in a woman aged 25-40 years with type 1 diabetes. The chain carries TRBV7-8 and TRBJ2-1; 14 positions match TRBD2. DNA of the CDR3: TGTGCCAGCAGCTTCCGAACTCCGGGACTAGCGGGAGACAATGAGCAGTTCTTC. The encoded protein is CASSFRTPGLAGDNEQFF.